This T cell receptor beta chain emerged from a study of CD8+CD57+ T cells in acquired aplastic anemia. It was genomic DNA that served as the template for profiling TCR beta VDJ and CDR3. MiXCR, applied by TCRdb to the reads, yields one record per CDR3 protein. The table records 40,000 or so distinct CDR3 sequences, under 80% of them present only once. There are 15 residues in the CDR3. CDR1 SNHLY and CDR2 FYNNEI come from the germline V gene. V lost 6 bases and J lost 0, with 12 bases in between. Study outcomes and limitations: Overlap between patients and controls comprised roughly 28 CD8+ CDR3 sequences.

At least ten counts were recorded for this clonotype. The antigen remains unidentified. This sequence was found in a human donor in good health, serving as a control. Sequencing was performed on sorted CD4+, CD8+, or CD8+CD57+ T cells (not recorded which) from PBMCs. This chain links TRBV2 with TRBJ2-1; D remains unclear. The CDR3: CASSDGLNSYNEQFF. CDR3 DNA: TGTGCCAGCAGCGACGGCTTAAACTCCTACAATGAGCAGTTCTTC.